This TCR beta chain is from a study of T cell changes during pregnancy in multiple sclerosis. TCRdb's copy holds only in-frame clones and misses some; the assay was immunoSEQ multiplex PCR. The sample lists approximately 130,000 clones, about 96% occurring once. Germline V gives CDR1 SGHVS, CDR2 FNYEAQ. The CDR3 covers 13 residues. V was pared by 1 base and J by 6 bases, with 1 base of the junction left unmatched. The J gene is TRBJ1-2, the V gene TRBV7-6, with TRBD1 matching over 8 bases. Sequenced material: peripheral blood, taken after pregnancy. This sequence was found in a female donor with multiple sclerosis, enrolled in a pregnancy study. The CDR3 spells CASSLGQGNGYTF. CDR3 DNA: TGTGCCAGCAGCTTAGGACAGGGGAATGGCTACACCTTC.